Following are 25 T cell receptor beta chains from one sample sequenced in a study of blood T cell repertoires in COVID-19. Only in-frame clones appear in the TCRdb table, and some are missing; sequencing was by immunoSEQ multiplex PCR. This table has 80,000 to 100,000 clones, 80% appearing once. Sequenced input: peripheral blood. The receptors were gathered from a human donor in a cohort sampled during active COVID-19.

This chain uses TRBV28 with TRBJ1-3; 9 nucleotides agree with TRBD1. In germline, CDR1 is MDHEN, CDR2 SYDVKM. The CDR3 totals 16 residues. After removal of 6 bases from V and 3 bases from J, the junction contained 9 bases not matched to a gene. This CDR3 reads CASRPHRGLVGNTIYF. CDR3 DNA: TGTGCCAGCAGACCTCACAGGGGGCTCGTTGGAAACACCATATATTTT. The entire variable domain, with the rest obtained from reference TRBV28 and TRBJ1-3, is as follows: DVKVTQSSRYLVKRTGEKVFLECVQDMDHENMFWYRQDPGLGLRLIYFSYDVKMKEKGDIPEGYSVSREKKERFSLILESASTNQTSMYLCASRPHRGLVGNTIYFGEGSWLTVV.

This clone was seen a handful of times. V and J are TRBV7-2 and TRBJ1-5; TRBD1 matches 7 bases. Trimming at V came to 5 bases and at J to 6 bases, leaving 4 bases not matched to a gene. Germline lookup yields CDR1 SGHTA and CDR2 FQGNSA. CDR3 size: 13 residues. CDR3 region: CASSPRTGQPQHF. The CDR3 DNA reads TGTGCCAGCAGCCCTAGGACAGGTCAGCCCCAGCATTTT.

This chain connects TRBV23-1 to TRBJ1-1; D remains unclear. Being an ORF, TRBV23-1 has a function that is uncertain. With 4 bases removed from V and 4 bases from J, the gap between germline ends came to 13 bases. This CDR3 comprises 14 residues. CDR3 sequence: CASSRWRYGTEAFF. CDR3 sequence (DNA): TGCGCCAGCAGTCGATGGAGGTATGGCACTGAAGCTTTCTTT.

This chain connects TRBV28 to TRBJ1-2; tentative D call: TRBD1 (6 bases). Germline V lookup: CDR1 MDHEN, CDR2 SYDVKM. The CDR3 totals 15 residues. Trimming removed 3 bases from V and 1 base from J, with 12 bases in between. CDR3 protein: CASSFSGTFNYGYTF. The CDR3 DNA follows: TGTGCCAGCAGTTTCTCCGGGACATTTAACTATGGCTACACCTTC.

The chain uses TRBV6-6 and TRBJ2-4, with 15 positions matching TRBD2. CDR1 and CDR2 (germline): MNHNY, SVGAGI (reference sequence). The CDR3 loop spans 18 amino acids. Trimming took 5 bases from V and 4 from J; bases not matched to a gene: 9. This CDR3 reads CASSPQGTSGGMKNIQYF. For the CDR3, the DNA is TGTGCCAGCAGTCCCCAGGGGACTAGCGGGGGGATGAAAAACATTCAGTACTTC.

This chain links TRBV5-6 with TRBJ2-1, with 12 bases that match TRBD2. CDR3 length equals 16 residues. Per the germline V gene, CDR1 is SGHDT and CDR2 is YYEEEE. V lost 0 bases, J lost 7 bases, and 5 bases stayed unmatched. CDR3 sequence (DNA): TGTGCCAGCAGCTTGGTAGCTAGCGGGAGGGCTAATGAGCAGTTCTTC. This codes for CASSLVASGRANEQFF.

The chain joins TRBV15 to TRBJ1-5; D gene ambiguous. The ends were cut back, 6 bases at V and 6 bases at J, with 12 bases in the middle. The CDR3 is 13 residues long. From germline, CDR1 is LNHNV and CDR2 YYDKDF (reference sequence). In nucleotides, the CDR3 is TGTGCCACCAGTCAGAGGATAGGTCAGCCCCAGCATTTT. It specifies CATSQRIGQPQHF.

This chain links TRBV28 with TRBJ1-2, with D possibly being TRBD1 (6 bases). CDR1 MDHEN and CDR2 SYDVKM come from the germline V gene. This CDR3 has 14 residues. The V gene lost 7 bases and the J gene lost 5 bases, with 17 bases spanning the gap. This chain's CDR3 is CASIRGGGEYGYTF. CDR3 sequence (DNA): TGTGCCAGCATCCGGGGAGGGGGGGAGTATGGCTACACCTTC.

This chain uses TRBV2 with TRBJ2-5, with 7 bases that match TRBD1. V dropped 8 bases and J dropped 9; count of bases not matched to a gene: 12. Germline assignment: CDR1 SNHLY and CDR2 FYNNEI. This CDR3 is built from 13 residues. The CDR3, as DNA: TGTGCCAGCGGCATACAGGGGAATGGGGCCCAGTACTTC. Translated, it gives CASGIQGNGAQYF. Full variable domain (rest looked up from reference TRBV2 and TRBJ2-5): EPEVTQTPSHQVTQMGQEVILRCVPISNHLYFYWYRQILGQKVEFLVSFYNNEISEKSEIFDDQFSVERPDGSNFTLKIRSTKLEDSAMYFCASGIQGNGAQYFGPGTRLLVL.

This clone showed up just once. The V and J genes are TRBV28 and TRBJ1-1; no clear D gene. Trimming took off 6 bases at V and 0 bases at J, with 11 bases between the two ends. This CDR3 contains 14 residues. Germline CDR1 and CDR2: MDHEN and SYDVKM. The CDR3 nucleotides read TGTGCCAGCAGCCCCTTCGAGGTGAACACTGAAGCTTTCTTT. Protein: CASSPFEVNTEAFF.

The CDR3 region is CASSKVAWRGFF. Here the CDR3 DNA reads TGTGCCAGCAGCAAAGTGGCTTGGAGGGGGTTCTTC. The gene calls are TRBV21-1 and TRBJ2-1; no DNA check was done on the table's D call, TRBD2. TRBV21-1 is noted as a pseudogene. This CDR3 has 12 amino acids.

This clone was seen more than once but under ten times. V and J are TRBV4-1 and TRBJ1-3, with D uncertain. The germline V gene has CDR1 MGHRA and CDR2 YSYEKL. V lost 3 bases and J lost 3, with 6 bases in between. The CDR3 covers 13 residues. The DNA of the CDR3 is TGCGCCAGCAGCCACCTTAGTGGAAACACCATATATTTT. Translated: CASSHLSGNTIYF.

The count of this clone is one. The CDR3 DNA follows: TGTGCCAGCAGCTTAGGTTCAGGGGGTTACAATGAGCAGTTCTTC. This codes for CASSLGSGGYNEQFF. V and J are TRBV7-9 and TRBJ2-1; 7 nucleotides align to TRBD1. CDR3 size: 15 residues. J was trimmed by 4 bases and V by 1 base; bases with no gene match: 4. CDR1 SEHNR and CDR2 FQNEAQ come from the germline V gene (reference sequence).

The gene calls are TRBV6-5 and TRBJ2-7, with D perhaps TRBD2 (5 bases). The CDR3 is 14 amino acids. Trimming took off 4 bases at V and 5 bases at J, with 15 bases between the two ends. Germline-derived CDR1 and CDR2 are MNHEY and SVGAGI. The CDR3: CASSFASFGDEQYF. The CDR3 coding sequence is TGTGCCAGCAGTTTCGCGAGTTTCGGGGACGAGCAGTACTTC.

CDR3 sequence reads: CASSFRQGRSTGELFF. The CDR3 DNA sequence: TGTGCCAGCAGCTTCCGACAGGGGCGTAGCACCGGGGAGCTGTTTTTT. The rearrangement links TRBV3-1 (or the pseudogene TRBV3-2) to TRBJ2-2, with TRBD1 identical over 8 bases. The CDR3 extends over 16 amino acids. The junction had 9 bases not matched to a gene; V was cut back by 5 bases and J by 4 bases. CDR1 LGHDT and CDR2 YNNKEL come from the germline V gene (reference sequence).

The rearrangement uses TRBV7-2 and TRBJ1-2; possibly TRBD1 for D (5 bases). CDR3 length equals 14 residues. The V gene lost 5 bases and the J gene lost 4 bases, with 14 bases spanning the gap. Germline CDR1 reads SGHTA; CDR2 reads FQGNSA. This chain's CDR3 is CASSPPGGIYGYTF. The DNA for the CDR3 is TGTGCCAGCAGCCCCCCCGGGGGTATCTATGGCTACACCTTC.

The V call is TRBV9, the J call TRBJ2-1; D is unclear. The germline V gene encodes CDR1 SGDLS and CDR2 YYNGEE. The V gene lost 4 bases and the J gene lost 6 bases, with 11 bases spanning the gap. CDR3 size: 13 residues. CDR3 nucleotide sequence: TGTGCCAGCAGCCAACTAAAGTCCAATGAGCAGTTCTTC. It yields the protein CASSQLKSNEQFF.

This clone was found a few times. The V gene is TRBV6-5, the J gene TRBJ2-1, with 8 bases fitting TRBD2. Germline-derived CDR1 and CDR2 are MNHEY and SVGAGI. V was pared by 5 bases and J by 2 bases, with 2 bases of the junction left unmatched. The CDR3 spans 14 residues. This CDR3 reads CASSLAGAYNEQFF. CDR3 sequence (DNA): TGTGCCAGCAGTCTAGCGGGCGCCTACAATGAGCAGTTCTTC.

In its sample, this clone was seen many times. The chain recombines TRBV2 with TRBJ1-4, with D possibly TRBD1 on 5 matching bases. The germline V and J ends were trimmed by 5 bases and 3 bases, with 13 bases remaining between them. Germline V lookup: CDR1 SNHLY, CDR2 FYNNEI. The CDR3 sequence is 15 residues long. In DNA form, the CDR3 reads TGTGCCAGCAGTTCGCAGGGTGTACCTAATGAAAAACTGTTTTTT. Translation gives CASSSQGVPNEKLFF.

A single count supports this clone. This chain connects TRBV3-1 (or the pseudogene TRBV3-2) to TRBJ1-4; 8 nucleotides line up with TRBD1. This CDR3 region has 17 residues. The trim removed 3 bases at V and 4 bases at J, leaving 10 bases unmatched. Germline V CDR1 and CDR2: LGHDT, YNNKEL (reference sequence). In DNA, the CDR3 is TGTGCCAGCAGCCAGACGAGTACAGGGGGTCGTAATGAAAAACTGTTTTTT. Protein product: CASSQTSTGGRNEKLFF.

This clone has only one observation. The CDR3 here is CASSGMNTEAFF. The DNA of the CDR3 is TGCGCCAGCAGTGGTATGAACACTGAAGCTTTCTTT. The V and J genes are TRBV10-2 and TRBJ1-1; D gene ambiguous. Trimming cost V 4 bases and J 0 bases, with 3 bases left between them. The CDR3 loop spans 12 amino acids. Germline CDR1 WSHSY, CDR2 SAAADI.

This clone appeared a few times. The rearrangement uses TRBV11-2 and TRBJ2-6; 8 positions match TRBD2. The CDR3 has 17 residues. Germline CDR1 and CDR2: SGHAT and FQNNGV. V lost 5 bases to trimming and J lost 4 bases; unmatched junction nucleotides: 10. CDR3 DNA: TGTGCCAGCAGCCCTCGAAAAGCGGGGGCCGGGGCCAACGTCCTGACTTTC. Its protein is CASSPRKAGAGANVLTF.

The count of this clone is one. This chain joins TRBV9 and TRBJ2-2, with D unresolved. Trimming took off 1 base at V and 5 bases at J, with 3 bases between the two ends. This CDR3 is 12 amino acids long. Germline V gene data show CDR1 as SGDLS and CDR2 as YYNGEE. CDR3 DNA: TGTGCCAGCAGCGTAACTACCGGGGAGCTGTTTTTT. Its translation: CASSVTTGELFF.

The chain combines TRBV25-1 with TRBJ2-1; TRBD2 agrees at 9 bases. CDR3 length: 15 residues. Looked up from germline, CDR1 is MGHDK and CDR2 is SYGVNS. Trimming cost V 2 bases and J 3 bases; bases outside gene matches: 2. CDR3 coding DNA: TGTGCCAGCAGTGAACTAGCGGGACTCTACAATGAGCAGTTCTTC. Translation: CASSELAGLYNEQFF.

This chain joins TRBV15 and TRBJ1-6; D unresolved. The CDR3 length is 15 residues. V lost 5 bases, J lost 0 bases, and 8 bases lay in between. From germline, CDR1 is LNHNV and CDR2 YYDKDF (reference sequence). The CDR3 region is CATSSGSSYNSPLHF. The DNA of the CDR3 is TGTGCCACCAGCTCGGGGAGCTCCTATAATTCACCCCTCCACTTT.